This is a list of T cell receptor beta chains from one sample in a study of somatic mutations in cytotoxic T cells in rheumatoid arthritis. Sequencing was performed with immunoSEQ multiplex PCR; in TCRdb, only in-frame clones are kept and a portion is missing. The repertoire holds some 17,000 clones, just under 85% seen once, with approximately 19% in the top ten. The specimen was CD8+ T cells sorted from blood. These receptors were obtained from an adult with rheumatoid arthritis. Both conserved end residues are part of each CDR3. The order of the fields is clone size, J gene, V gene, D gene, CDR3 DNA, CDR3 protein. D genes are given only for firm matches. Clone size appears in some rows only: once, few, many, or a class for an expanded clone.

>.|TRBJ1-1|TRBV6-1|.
TGTGCCAGCAGTGAAGTGCCCCCCGCCACTGAAGCTTTCTTT
CASSEVPPATEAFF
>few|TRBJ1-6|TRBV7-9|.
TGTGCCAGCAGCTTACAGGGACGGACCCTCTCACCCCTCCACTTT
CASSLQGRTLSPLHF
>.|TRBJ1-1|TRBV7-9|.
TGTGCCAGCAGCTTCGGGAACACTGAAGCTTTCTTT
CASSFGNTEAFF
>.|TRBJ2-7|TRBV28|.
TGTGCCAGCAGTGTAGACAGCGCCCTAGACGAGCAGTACTTC
CASSVDSALDEQYF
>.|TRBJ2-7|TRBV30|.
TGTGCCTGGAGTTTATCAGGGGGGTGGCAGTACTTC
CAWSLSGGWQYF
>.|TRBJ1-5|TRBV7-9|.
TGTGCCAGCTCGGAGTCTCGATACGGGAGCAATCAGCCCCAGCATTTT
CASSESRYGSNQPQHF
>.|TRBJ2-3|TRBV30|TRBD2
TGTGCCTGGAATGTAGCCGGGACTAGCGGTGCAGATACGCAGTATTTT
CAWNVAGTSGADTQYF
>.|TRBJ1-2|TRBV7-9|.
TGTGCCAGCACCAATCTACGGGACATTTCTAACTATGGCTACACCTTC
CASTNLRDISNYGYTF
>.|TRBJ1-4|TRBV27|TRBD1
TGTGCCAGCAGCTCCCTCCCCGGACAGGGGAATGAAAAACTGTTTTTT
CASSSLPGQGNEKLFF
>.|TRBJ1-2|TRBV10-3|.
TGTGCCATCAGTGAGGCCGTCGGTTCTCCCCCGGGCTACACCTTC
CAISEAVGSPPGYTF
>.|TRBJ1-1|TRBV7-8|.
TGTGCCAGCAGCCAAAGGACAGCCTCTGTGACTGAAGCTTTCTTT
CASSQRTASVTEAFF
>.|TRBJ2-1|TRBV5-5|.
TGTGCCAGCAGCTTGGGGACTGCCTACAATGAGCAGTTCTTC
CASSLGTAYNEQFF
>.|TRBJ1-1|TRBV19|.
TGTGCCAGTACCCCCTGGCAGAACACTGAAGCTTTCTTT
CASTPWQNTEAFF
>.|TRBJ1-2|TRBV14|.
TGTGCCAGCAGCCAAGGTCTTGGGCCCATTGTGTATGGCTACACCTTC
CASSQGLGPIVYGYTF
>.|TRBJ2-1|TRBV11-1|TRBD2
TGTGCCAGCAGCTATAGCGGGGGGGGCTCCTACAATGAGCAGTTCTTC
CASSYSGGGSYNEQFF
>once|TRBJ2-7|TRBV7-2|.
TGTGCCAGCAGCCTCAGCGAGGTCTACGAGCAGTACTTC
CASSLSEVYEQYF
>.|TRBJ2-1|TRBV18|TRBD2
TGTGCCAGCTCATCCACTAGCGGGAGCCTTGGTGAGCAGTTCTTC
CASSSTSGSLGEQFF
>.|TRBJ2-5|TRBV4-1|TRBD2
TGCGCCAGCAGCCAAGACCTAGCGGGAGTTCAAGAGACCCAGTACTTC
CASSQDLAGVQETQYF
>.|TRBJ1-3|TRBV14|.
TGTGCCAGCAGCCGTATCGATGGGGGAAACACCATATATTTT
CASSRIDGGNTIYF
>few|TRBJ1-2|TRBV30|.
TGTGCCTGGACTCATGAGACAGAATATAACTATGGCTACACCTTC
CAWTHETEYNYGYTF
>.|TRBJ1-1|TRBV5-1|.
TGCGCCAGCAGCCTGACAGTGAACACTGAAGCTTTCTTT
CASSLTVNTEAFF
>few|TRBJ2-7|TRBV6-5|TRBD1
TGTGCCAGCAGTTCGGGACAGGGGTACGAGCAGTACTTC
CASSSGQGYEQYF
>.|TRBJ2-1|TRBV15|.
TGTGCCACCAGCAGAGATACGACCTACAATGAGCAGTTCTTC
CATSRDTTYNEQFF
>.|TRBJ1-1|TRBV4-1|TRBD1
TGCGCCAGCAGCCAAGCCGGGACAGGGGGTATGGTAGCTTTCTTT
CASSQAGTGGMVAFF
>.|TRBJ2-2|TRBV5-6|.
TGTGCCAGCAGCTTGGTGGTTACCGGGGAGCTGTTTTTT
CASSLVVTGELFF
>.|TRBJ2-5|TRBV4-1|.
TGCGCCAGCGGTCCCCGGGGGCTGGCGGAGACCCAGTACTTC
CASGPRGLAETQYF
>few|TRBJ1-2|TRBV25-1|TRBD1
TGTGCCAGCAGTGATACAGGGGTAGGCTATGGCTACACCTTC
CASSDTGVGYGYTF
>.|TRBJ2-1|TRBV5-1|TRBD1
TGCGCCAGCAGCAGGGGACAGCGTGTCTCCTACAATGAGCAGTTCTTC
CASSRGQRVSYNEQFF
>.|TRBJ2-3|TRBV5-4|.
TGTGCCAGCAGCTTCTTCGGGCTTTCTAGCACAGATACGCAGTATTTT
CASSFFGLSSTDTQYF
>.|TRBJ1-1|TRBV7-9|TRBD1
TGTGCCAGCAGCTTAGCCACATTACAGGGGGCGCGGGCTGAAGCTTTCTTT
CASSLATLQGARAEAFF
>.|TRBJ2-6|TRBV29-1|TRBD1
TGCAGCGTGCGAATACCGGGACAGGGGGGCTCTGGGGCCAACGTCCTGACTTTC
CSVRIPGQGGSGANVLTF
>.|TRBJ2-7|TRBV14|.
TGTGCCAGCAGCCAAGGGTTTTCTGGTTTCCACGAGCAGTACTTC
CASSQGFSGFHEQYF
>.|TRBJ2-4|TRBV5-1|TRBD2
TGCGCCAGCAGCTTGGATCTAGCGGGGGGGGCAGTCGGCAAAAACATTCAGTACTTC
CASSLDLAGGAVGKNIQYF
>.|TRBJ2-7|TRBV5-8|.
TGTGCCAGCAGCTTGGTCGCCGGCTACGAGCAGTACTTC
CASSLVAGYEQYF
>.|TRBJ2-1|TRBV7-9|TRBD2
TGTGCCAGCAGTTTTAGCGGGGGGGCCTACAATGAGCAGTTCTTC
CASSFSGGAYNEQFF
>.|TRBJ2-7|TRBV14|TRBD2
TGTGCCAGCAGCCAAGAGACTAGCGGGCTATACTTCTACGAGCAGTACTTC
CASSQETSGLYFYEQYF
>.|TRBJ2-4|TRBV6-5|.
TGTGCCAGCAGTTACTCGAATAGTTGGGAAAACATTCAGTACTTC
CASSYSNSWENIQYF
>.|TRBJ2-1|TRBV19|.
TGTGCCAGTACCCCGGTCGGTGCTAGCCTACACAATGAGCAGTTCTTC
CASTPVGASLHNEQFF
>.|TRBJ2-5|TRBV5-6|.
TGTGCCAGCAGCTTGGTCGGGGGGCGCGAGACCCAGTACTTC
CASSLVGGRETQYF
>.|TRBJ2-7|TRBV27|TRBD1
TGTGCCAGCAGTTCATACAGGGGGCCCTACGAGCAGTACTTC
CASSSYRGPYEQYF
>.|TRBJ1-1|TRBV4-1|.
TGCGCCAGCAGCCCGCATATTAGCACTGAAGCTTTCTTT
CASSPHISTEAFF
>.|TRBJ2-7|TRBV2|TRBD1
TGTGCCAGCAACCTCCGACCGACAGGGGACCACTACGAGCAGTACTTC
CASNLRPTGDHYEQYF
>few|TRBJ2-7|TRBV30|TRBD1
TGTGCCTGGAGTGTGGGACAGGGGGCTGGGGAGCAGTACTTC
CAWSVGQGAGEQYF
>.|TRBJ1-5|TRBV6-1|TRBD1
TGTGCCAGCAGTGAAAAAACCTCAGGGGGGGAGCCCCAGCATTTT
CASSEKTSGGEPQHF